This TCR beta chain appears in the sequencing data of a study of post-analysis software for immune sequencing data. Study-wide results and caveats: There were roughly 5 TRBV segments more frequent in patients than controls, and TRBV5-6, TRBV5-1 and TRBV20-1 were among them.

Germline V gene lookup returns CDR1 SEHNR and CDR2 FQNEAQ (reference sequence). V dropped 1 base and J dropped 3 bases, with 16 bases sitting between them. The CDR3 runs to 17 residues. Points on this clonotype: Its antigen is not known.

Sequencing libraries made from TCR beta cDNA carried unique molecular identifiers. TCRdb re-called the PCR reads through MiXCR, storing one row per CDR3 protein. The table has more than 450,000 distinct CDR3 sequences, roughly 45% seen once. What was sequenced was blood. The chain couples TRBV7-9 to TRBJ2-1; D uncertain. This TCR derives from a girl aged 5-17 years with multiple sclerosis. The CDR3 region is CASSLDLFPGGYNEQFF. The CDR3 DNA reads TGTGCCAGCAGCTTAGACTTATTCCCCGGCGGCTACAATGAGCAGTTCTTC. The full variable domain, its missing parts supplied by reference TRBV7-9 and TRBJ2-1, is DTGVSQNPRHKITKRGQNVTFRCDPISEHNRLYWYRQTLGQGPEFLTYFQNEAQLEKSRLLSDRFSAERPKGSFSTLEIQRTEQGDSAMYLCASSLDLFPGGYNEQFFGPGTRLTVL.